Below, 10 T cell receptor beta chains from the same sample are listed, as sequenced in a study of T cells in Graves' hyperthyroidism and ophthalmopathy. RNA transcripts yielded amplified TCR beta CDR3 regions. RT-PCR in the first round (using the HTBI primer set) targeted the TCR CDR3. MiXCR, applied by TCRdb to the multiplex PCR reads, yields one record per CDR3 protein. The top ten clones hold 16% of a sample with under 750,000 distinct CDR3 sequences, around 20% of them seen once. Sequences were obtained from blood. Receptor source: a woman aged 45-65 years with Graves' hyperthyroidism that later progressed to Graves' ophthalmopathy.

This clonotype appeared many times. The rearrangement joins TRBV4-1 to TRBJ1-1; a weak D match, TRBD1 (6 bases). The germline V and J ends were trimmed by 0 bases and 3 bases, with 8 bases remaining between them. CDR1 is MGHRA and CDR2 is YSYEKL in the germline V gene. The length of the CDR3 is 14 residues. The chain's CDR3 is CASSQDRGDTEAFF. Written as DNA, the CDR3 is TGCGCCAGCAGCCAAGACAGGGGAGACACTGAAGCTTTCTTT.

This clonotype was found many times. The chain links TRBV14 to TRBJ1-2; unclear D gene. Germline V gene data show CDR1 as SGHDN and CDR2 as FVKESK. The CDR3 sequence is 13 residues long. V lost 2 bases, J lost 2 bases, and 6 bases lay in between. CDR3 in amino acids: CASSQFQNYGYTF. Written as DNA, the CDR3 is TGTGCCAGCAGCCAATTTCAGAACTATGGCTACACCTTC.

This clonotype was picked up a small number of times. The J gene is TRBJ2-7, the V gene TRBV10-2; no firm D call. The CDR3 runs to 11 residues. Per germline, CDR1 WSHSY and CDR2 SAAADI. The V end was cut by 3 bases, the J end by 4 bases, with 4 bases between. The CDR3, as DNA: TGCGCCAGCAGTGAACCATACGAGCAGTACTTC. It yields the protein CASSEPYEQYF.

Ten or more counts support this clonotype. This chain joins TRBV12-3 or TRBV12-4 and TRBJ1-5; 8 nucleotides align to TRBD1. J was trimmed by 3 bases and V by 5 bases; bases with no gene match: 3. The CDR3 consists of 14 residues. The CDR3 spells CASSADRDNQPQHF. In nucleotides, the CDR3 is TGTGCCAGCAGTGCGGACAGGGACAATCAGCCCCAGCATTTT.

This clonotype was observed many times. The J gene is TRBJ1-5, the V gene TRBV11-2, with no clear D. Trimming shortened V by 0 bases and J by 6 bases, and 6 bases separated the two germline ends. CDR3 length equals 13 residues. The germline CDR1 and CDR2 sequences are SGHAT and FQNNGV. Written as DNA, the CDR3 is TGTGCCAGCAGCTTAGATGGGTTTCAGCCCCAGCATTTT. It translates to CASSLDGFQPQHF.

This clonotype has ten or more counts. The rearrangement uses TRBV5-1 and TRBJ2-1, with 10 bases identical to TRBD1. CDR3 length: 15 amino acids. Looked up from germline, CDR1 is SGHRS and CDR2 is YFSETQ. V lost 5 bases to trimming and J lost 2 bases; unmatched junction nucleotides: 4. CDR3 in DNA: TGCGCCAGCAGGGCCGGGACAGGGGCCTACAATGAGCAGTTCTTC. Translated, it gives CASRAGTGAYNEQFF.

At least ten counts were recorded for this clonotype. The chain combines TRBV2 with TRBJ2-3; no firm D call. Trimming stripped 3 bases from V and 5 bases from J, with 3 bases between. Germline V gene lookup returns CDR1 SNHLY and CDR2 FYNNEI. CDR3 size: 11 residues. CDR3 protein: CASSDLDTQYF. The CDR3 coding sequence is TGTGCCAGCAGTGATTTAGATACGCAGTATTTT.

The sample holds many counts of this clonotype. V is TRBV6-6 and J is TRBJ2-4, with D uncertain. The CDR3 has 17 residues. Trimming took off 0 bases at V and 3 bases at J, with 15 bases between the two ends. Germline values: CDR1 MNHNY, CDR2 SVGAGI (reference sequence). The CDR3 loop reads CASSYSKDTMVKNIQYF. CDR3 in DNA: TGTGCCAGCAGTTACTCGAAAGATACCATGGTCAAAAACATTCAGTACTTC.

The table lists this clonotype with many counts. The V gene is TRBV5-1, the J gene TRBJ2-3; D not resolved. Germline V gives CDR1 SGHRS, CDR2 YFSETQ. With 7 bases removed from V and 0 bases from J, the gap between germline ends came to 15 bases. This CDR3 region has 15 residues. CDR3 protein: CASGITGSSTDTQYF. The CDR3 DNA is TGCGCCAGCGGGATCACGGGTTCTAGCACAGATACGCAGTATTTT.

The chain recombines TRBV5-1 with TRBJ2-5, with D perhaps matching TRBD1 (7 bases). This CDR3 is 18 amino acids long. CDR1 SGHRS and CDR2 YFSETQ come from the germline V gene. Between the trimmed V and J ends, which lost 1 base and 2 bases, there was a span of 21 bases. CDR3 loop: CASSLSRDSPNSQETQYF. CDR3 DNA: TGCGCCAGCAGCTTGTCGCGGGACAGCCCGAACTCTCAAGAGACCCAGTACTTC.